The clone carrying this T cell receptor (beta chain) was observed a handful of times. Its cognate antigen is unknown. V lost 3 bases to trimming and J lost 5 bases, with 15 bases between them. CDR3 length: 14 residues. The germline CDR1 and CDR2 sequences are SGHRS and YFSETQ. This record belongs to a study of cytomegalovirus exposure and HLA in healthy donors. Study-level results: There were some V segments, including TRBV6-2 and TRBV6-3, excluded as indistinguishable.

With 60 Vbeta and 13 Jbeta primers, the PCR was carried out. Libraries were prepared by immunoSEQ multiplex PCR; TCRdb keeps only in-frame clonotypes and omits some of them. The data contain 70,000 to 85,000 clones, roughly 64% of them singletons. The chain links TRBV5-1 to TRBJ2-7, with D tentatively TRBD1 (6 bases). Sample: PBMCs. This clonotype was obtained from a man under 40 in good health and CMV-seropositive. The CDR3 sequence: CASSSRGRTNEQYF. The CDR3 DNA sequence: TGCGCCAGCAGCTCCAGGGGCAGAACTAACGAGCAGTACTTC.